Listed here are 28 T cell receptor beta chains from one sample, sequenced in a study of T-cell memory formation after mild COVID-19. In TCRdb, the 5' RACE reads were re-called with MiXCR into one record per CDR3 protein. The sample shows around 420,000 distinct CDR3 sequences, 24% of them seen only once. Sequencing input: PBMCs or a T cell subset sorted from them (not recorded which). The receptor set was obtained from an adult woman who had mild COVID-19 (a few samples of this study predate the infection). Cell type and time point are not known.

The chain uses TRBV7-3 and TRBJ2-5; 13 bases agree with TRBD2. The V segment lost 5 bases and the J segment 5 bases; nucleotides outside the gene matches: 5. The CDR3 has 15 residues. The V gene's germline CDR1 is SGHTA and CDR2 FQGTGA. The DNA for the CDR3 is TGTGCCAGCAGCCTAGGACTAGCGGGAGATGAGACCCAGTACTTC. Its translation: CASSLGLAGDETQYF.

This clonotype was seen many times. Here the CDR3 DNA reads TGTGCCAGCAGCCAAGGCGGGCCCTACGAGCAGTACTTC. This translates into CASSQGGPYEQYF. This rearrangement joins TRBV4-2 to TRBJ2-7, with D perhaps TRBD2 (5 bases). Trimming left V 1 base short and J 2 bases short, with 6 bases between. The CDR3 totals 13 residues. CDR1 and CDR2 (germline): LGHNA, YNFKEQ.

The rearrangement uses TRBV15 and TRBJ2-1; 11 nucleotides align to TRBD1. Looked up from germline, CDR1 is LNHNV and CDR2 is YYDKDF (reference sequence). J gave up 12 bases and V 5 bases, and 9 bases lay outside the gene matches. This CDR3 is built from 14 residues. CDR3 sequence reads: CATSGQGAPIGQFF. DNA of the CDR3: TGTGCCACCAGCGGACAGGGGGCTCCAATTGGGCAGTTCTTC.

The chain employs TRBV6-2 or TRBV6-3 and TRBJ2-7, with 10 positions matching TRBD2. CDR3 length: 14 residues. V shed 5 bases, J shed 6 bases, and the junction held 7 bases outside the gene matches. Germline V lookup: CDR1 MNHEY, CDR2 SVGEGT. CDR3 residues: CASSLAGVTIEQYF. Written as DNA, the CDR3 is TGTGCCAGCAGTCTAGCGGGAGTAACGATCGAGCAGTACTTC.

This clonotype appeared a few times. The chain carries TRBV9 and TRBJ2-3, with TRBD1 matching 8 bases. Germline CDR1 is SGDLS and CDR2 is YYNGEE. This CDR3 comprises 14 residues. Unmatched junction bases numbered 5, after V lost 2 bases and J lost 6 bases. The CDR3, as DNA: TGTGCCAGCAGCGTGTCAGGGGGCTTGGATACGCAGTATTTT. As protein: CASSVSGGLDTQYF.

The CDR3 sequence: CASSIGAETYEQYF. The CDR3 bases are TGTGCCAGCAGCATAGGGGCTGAAACCTACGAGCAGTACTTC. V and J are TRBV5-6 and TRBJ2-7, with TRBD1 as a possible D gene (5 bases). Germline V gene lookup returns CDR1 SGHDT and CDR2 YYEEEE. The CDR3 loop spans 14 amino acids. Between the trimmed V and J ends, which lost 4 bases and 2 bases, there was a span of 13 bases.

This clonotype turned up a few times. The chain carries TRBV6-1 and TRBJ1-5; D possibly corresponds to TRBD1 (5 bases). V lost 2 bases, J lost 2 bases, and 22 bases lay in between. The CDR3 is 19 amino acids. CDR1 is MNHNS and CDR2 is SASEGT in the germline V gene. CDR3 amino acids: CASSEKGNPTGRGNQPQHF. In DNA, the CDR3 is TGTGCCAGCAGTGAAAAGGGGAACCCAACAGGTAGGGGCAATCAGCCCCAGCATTTT.

This CDR3 is CASSLTGVPGANVLTF. The CDR3 DNA reads as TGTGCCAGCAGCTTAACGGGGGTGCCGGGGGCCAACGTCCTGACTTTC. The chain combines TRBV7-3 with TRBJ2-6, with D perhaps matching TRBD1 or TRBD2 (5 bases each). V lost 0 bases to trimming and J lost 4 bases, with 10 bases between them. Germline V CDR1 and CDR2: SGHTA, FQGTGA. The CDR3 sequence is 16 residues long.

The chain couples TRBV3-1 to TRBJ2-7; 7 bases agree with TRBD1. The CDR3 has 15 amino acids. The germline gives CDR1 LGHDT, CDR2 YNNKEL (reference sequence). V gave up 4 bases and J gave up 6 bases; unmatched junction bases: 12. This chain's CDR3 is CASSRLPGTVAEQYF. The CDR3 nucleotides read TGTGCCAGCAGCCGGCTCCCAGGGACAGTAGCCGAGCAGTACTTC.

This clonotype showed up just a few times. The chain couples TRBV5-1 to TRBJ2-7, with D perhaps TRBD1 (6 bases). CDR3 length equals 15 residues. Per the germline V gene, CDR1 is SGHRS and CDR2 is YFSETQ. V was cut by 4 bases and J by 5 bases, with 19 bases left in between. This CDR3 is CASSPAPDRTHEQYF. CDR3 in DNA: TGCGCCAGCAGCCCGGCCCCAGACAGGACCCACGAGCAGTACTTC.

In this sample, this clonotype turned up once. The gene calls are TRBV3-2 and TRBJ1-5. TRBV3-2 is listed as a pseudogene. This CDR3 spans 14 amino acids. The CDR3 bases are TGTGCCAGCAGCCAAGCCCAGAGGGATCAGCCCCAGCATTTT. Its protein is CASSQAQRDQPQHF.

This clonotype was seen more than once but under ten times. This rearrangement joins TRBV5-1 to TRBJ2-7; D possibly corresponds to TRBD1 (5 bases). Between the trimmed V and J ends, which lost 4 bases and 3 bases, there was a span of 17 bases. The CDR3 contains 15 residues. Germline V gene data show CDR1 as SGHRS and CDR2 as YFSETQ. The CDR3 nucleotides read TGCGCCAGCAGCCTCCATCCCACCAGGGACTACGAGCAGTACTTC. Protein: CASSLHPTRDYEQYF.

This chain links TRBV4-1 with TRBJ2-2; tentative D call: TRBD2 (6 bases). The CDR3 length is 16 residues. Germline loops: CDR1 MGHRA, CDR2 YSYEKL. Trimming removed 1 base from V and 3 bases from J, with 12 bases in between. Written as DNA, the CDR3 is TGCGCCAGCAGCCAAGTGCCAGGGAGGTACACCGGGGAGCTGTTTTTT. Amino acids: CASSQVPGRYTGELFF.

The chain has TRBV24-1 and TRBJ2-2, with a possible D match to TRBD1 (5 bases). The CDR3 contains 15 residues. Germline V CDR1 and CDR2: KGHDR, SFDVKD. V was pared by 2 bases and J by 6 bases, with 12 bases between. The CDR3 loop reads CATSDYTGAPGELFF. Here the CDR3 DNA reads TGTGCCACCAGTGATTACACAGGCGCCCCCGGGGAGCTGTTTTTT.

The chain recombines TRBV5-6 with TRBJ2-2; tentatively, D is TRBD1 or TRBD2 (5 bases each). The germline V gene has CDR1 SGHDT and CDR2 YYEEEE. CDR3 length equals 16 residues. V was shortened by 5 bases and J by 6 bases, with 20 bases between the two germline ends. The CDR3 region is CASRSGTSSLAGELFF. In nucleotides, the CDR3 is TGTGCCAGCAGATCCGGGACCAGCAGTCTCGCCGGGGAGCTGTTTTTT.

This clonotype appeared a few times. J is TRBJ2-7 and V is TRBV6-5, with D perhaps TRBD1 (6 bases). Germline-derived CDR1 and CDR2 are MNHEY and SVGAGI. The CDR3 sequence is 15 residues long. Trimming stripped 2 bases from V and 2 bases from J, with 13 bases between. Here the CDR3 reads CASSYLPGQTYEQYF. In nucleotides, the CDR3 is TGTGCCAGCAGTTACCTCCCGGGACAAACCTACGAGCAGTACTTC.

The V gene is TRBV12-3 or TRBV12-4, the J gene TRBJ2-7; 8 bases align to TRBD1. This CDR3 spans 12 amino acids. Germline trimming cut 5 bases from V and 3 bases from J; bases unmatched to any gene: 0. In nucleotides, the CDR3 is TGTGCCAGCAGTGACAGGGGCTACGAGCAGTACTTC. Translated: CASSDRGYEQYF.

This clonotype was seen a handful of times. This chain joins TRBV24-1 and TRBJ2-6; tentative D call: TRBD2 (5 bases). Germline-derived CDR1 and CDR2 are KGHDR and SFDVKD. The CDR3 spans 15 residues. Between the trimmed V and J ends, which lost 4 bases and 1 base, there was a span of 7 bases. This CDR3 reads CATSDEGSGANVLTF. The CDR3 DNA is TGTGCCACCAGTGACGAGGGTTCTGGGGCCAACGTCCTGACTTTC.

This clonotype was seen a few times. This chain uses TRBV3-1 with TRBJ1-5, with no clear D. This CDR3 comprises 12 residues. With 5 bases removed from V and 9 bases from J, the gap between germline ends came to 11 bases. Germline values: CDR1 LGHDT, CDR2 YNNKEL (reference sequence). The CDR3 DNA reads as TGTGCCAGCAGCTATGGAAGGCTGCCCCAGCATTTT. Residues: CASSYGRLPQHF. The full variable domain, rest sourced from reference TRBV3-1 and TRBJ1-5, is DTAVSQTPKYLVTQMGNDKSIKCEQNLGHDTMYWYKQDSKKFLKIMFSYNNKELIINETVPNRFSPKSPDKAHLNLHINSLELGDSAVYFCASSYGRLPQHFGDGTRLSIL.

This clonotype was seen a few times. J is TRBJ2-3 and V is TRBV7-9; D is unresolved. The CDR3 consists of 14 residues. V was cut by 4 bases and J by 0 bases, with 8 bases left in between. Germline V gene data show CDR1 as SEHNR and CDR2 as FQNEAQ (reference sequence). In DNA form, the CDR3 reads TGTGCCAGCAGCTCCACACATAGCACAGATACGCAGTATTTT. This sequence encodes CASSSTHSTDTQYF.

There are many counts of this clonotype. This chain joins TRBV2 and TRBJ2-2, with 7 bases lining up with TRBD1. The CDR3 extends over 13 amino acids. Germline V gives CDR1 SNHLY, CDR2 FYNNEI. V was pared by 6 bases and J by 7 bases, with 5 bases of the junction left unmatched. CDR3 region: CASRRQGGGELFF. The CDR3 coding sequence is TGTGCCAGCAGGCGACAGGGCGGCGGGGAGCTGTTTTTT.

The chain is built from TRBV7-7 and TRBJ2-5; D not resolved. The germline V gene encodes CDR1 SSHAT and CDR2 FNYEAQ (reference sequence). The V gene lost 5 bases and the J gene lost 3 bases, with 10 bases spanning the gap. The CDR3 consists of 13 residues. The CDR3 sequence is CASSPLPKETQYF. The CDR3 DNA is TGTGCCAGCAGCCCCCTCCCAAAAGAGACCCAGTACTTC. The entire variable domain, with the rest obtained from reference TRBV7-7 and TRBJ2-5, is as follows: GAGVSQSPRYKVTKRGQDVTLRCDPISSHATLYWYQQALGQGPEFLTYFNYEAQPDKSGLPSDRFSAERPEGSISTLTIQRTEQRDSAMYRCASSPLPKETQYFGPGTRLLVL.

V and J are TRBV11-2 and TRBJ1-2; 7 positions agree with TRBD1. The CDR3 is 14 amino acids. The V segment lost 4 bases and the J segment 5 bases; nucleotides outside the gene matches: 7. The germline CDR1 and CDR2 sequences are SGHAT and FQNNGV. The CDR3 coding sequence is TGTGCCAGCAGCTATACAGGGGCGGGTTATGGCTACACCTTC. Amino acids: CASSYTGAGYGYTF.

This clonotype was counted between two and nine times. The chain uses TRBV29-1 and TRBJ2-2, with D possibly matching TRBD1 (7 bases). The CDR3 has 13 amino acids. Germline-derived CDR1 and CDR2 are SQVTM and ANQGSEA. CDR3 coding DNA: TGCAGTGGAGGGGGCGCGAGCACCGGGGAGCTGTTTTTT. It is translated as CSGGGASTGELFF.

The chain recombines TRBV11-2 with TRBJ2-3; 10 nucleotides line up with TRBD1. Trimming at V came to 3 bases and at J to 6 bases, leaving 15 bases not matched to a gene. CDR3 length: 18 amino acids. The germline gives CDR1 SGHAT, CDR2 FQNNGV. CDR3: CASSFVGTGAAAGDTQYF. The CDR3 bases are TGTGCCAGCAGCTTCGTGGGGACAGGGGCCGCAGCCGGGGATACGCAGTATTTT. The full variable domain, completed using reference TRBV11-2 and TRBJ2-3, is EAGVAQSPRYKIIEKRQSVAFWCNPISGHATLYWYQQILGQGPKLLIQFQNNGVVDDSQLPKDRFSAERLKGVDSTLKIQPAKLEDSAVYLCASSFVGTGAAAGDTQYFGPGTRLTVL.

A few counts support this clonotype. V gene TRBV14 combines with J gene TRBJ2-7; no firm D call. Trimming pared 0 bases from V and 6 bases from J, leaving 12 bases between. This CDR3 is built from 14 residues. Per the germline V gene, CDR1 is SGHDN and CDR2 is FVKESK. The DNA for the CDR3 is TGTGCCAGCAGCCAAGAGGTTGGCACAGCCGAGCAGTACTTC. It yields the protein CASSQEVGTAEQYF.

The chain is built from TRBV12-3 or TRBV12-4 and TRBJ1-2, with D possibly being TRBD1 (6 bases). There are 15 residues in the CDR3. V was pared by 6 bases and J by 6 bases, with 20 bases between. For the CDR3, the DNA is TGTGCCAGCAGGGCAATGGGTAGGGGGGCCCATGGCTACACCTTC. Amino acids: CASRAMGRGAHGYTF.

The sample holds a few counts of this clonotype. The J gene is TRBJ2-3, the V gene TRBV6-5; TRBD1 matches 7 bases. CDR3 length equals 16 residues. The germline V gene encodes CDR1 MNHEY and CDR2 SVGAGI. V gave up 4 bases and J gave up 2 bases; unmatched junction bases: 9. CDR3 sequence: CASSSEKGQTTDTQYF. The CDR3 bases are TGTGCCAGCAGTTCGGAAAAGGGACAGACCACAGATACGCAGTATTTT.